The sample holds a few counts of the clone carrying this T cell receptor (beta chain). Antigen specificity is unknown. The data belong to a study of T cell repertoires in cytomegalovirus infection. Via MiXCR, TCRdb re-called the reads, giving one row per CDR3 protein. The repertoire holds approximately 730,000 distinct CDR3 sequences, with about 33% as singletons. Germline V gives CDR1 SEHNR, CDR2 FQNEAQ (reference sequence). With V trimmed by 5 bases and J by 3 bases, 6 bases remained unmatched. The CDR3 has 14 amino acids. The sequencing used cultured PBMCs, collected from culture after CMV antigen stimulation. V usage is TRBV7-9 and J usage is TRBJ2-7, with 8 nucleotides matching TRBD1. This TCR came from a human donor in good health (CMV status not recorded). Some clones in this sample may be carry-over from other donors' samples. In DNA form, the CDR3 reads TGTGCCAGCAGCCCGACAGGGGTTGACTACGAGCAGTACTTC. Encoded protein: CASSPTGVDYEQYF. Complete variable domain (other parts from reference TRBV7-9 and TRBJ2-7): DTGVSQNPRHKITKRGQNVTFRCDPISEHNRLYWYRQTLGQGPEFLTYFQNEAQLEKSRLLSDRFSAERPKGSFSTLEIQRTEQGDSAMYLCASSPTGVDYEQYFGPGTRLTVT.